The entry below describes one TCR beta chain. The data are from a study of blood T cell repertoires in COVID-19. Per the original methods: Nucleated cell number was recorded as an estimate derived from reference gene primer amplification. Method: immunoSEQ multiplex PCR; TCRdb's copy keeps in-frame clones and lacks some. D and trimming were read from the DNA, whereas the V and J calls and clone size are those reported in that table. There are roughly 150,000 clones in the sample; 75% to 90% occur only once, and 44% lies in the top ten. Sequencing used peripheral blood. The receptor comes from a human donor in a cohort sampled during active COVID-19.

The CDR3 reads CASSPRALLAGGPRETQYF. Written as DNA, the CDR3 is TGTGCCAGCAGCCCCCGGGCCTTATTAGCGGGGGGGCCACGGGAGACCCAGTACTTC. The rearrangement links TRBV7-6 to TRBJ2-5; 11 bases agree with TRBD2. V lost 5 bases, J lost 5 bases, and 19 bases stayed unmatched. The CDR3 is made up of 19 amino acids. The germline V gene encodes CDR1 SGHVS and CDR2 FNYEAQ.